The rows below give T cell receptor beta chains drawn from one sample of a study of T-cell memory formation after mild COVID-19. TCRdb re-called the 5' RACE reads through MiXCR, storing one row per CDR3 protein. This table holds more than 300,000 distinct CDR3 sequences, roughly 13% found once. The sample comprised PBMCs or a T cell subset sorted from them (not recorded which). These receptors all stem from a man aged 18-30 years who had mild COVID-19 (a few samples of this study predate the infection). Cell type and time point are not known. CDR3s include the opening cysteine and the closing phenylalanine or tryptophan. The D gene is left open where the match is weak. The size entry is marked missing in some rows and otherwise reads once, few, many or a size class.

>TRBV7-3|.|TRBJ2-6|.
CASSPPKFSGANVLTF
TGTGCCAGCAGCCCCCCCAAATTCTCTGGGGCCAACGTCCTGACTTTC
>TRBV11-2|.|TRBJ1-1|.
CASLGGLATEAFF
TGTGCCAGCCTGGGGGGCCTGGCCACTGAAGCTTTCTTT
>TRBV20-1|once|TRBJ2-3|TRBD1
CSAARDRGSDTQYF
TGCAGTGCCGCCAGGGACAGGGGATCAGATACGCAGTATTTT
>TRBV5-4|.|TRBJ2-2|.
CASSRVGIPNTGELFF
TGTGCCAGCAGCCGGGTGGGGATCCCGAACACCGGGGAGCTGTTTTTT
>TRBV12-3/TRBV12-4|many|TRBJ2-1|.
CASSLPSLIRFF
TGTGCCAGCAGTTTACCCTCCCTGATCCGGTTCTTC
>TRBV7-9|.|TRBJ2-3|.
CASSSLRERRGDTQYF
TGTGCCAGCAGCTCTCTCCGGGAGCGACGGGGAGATACGCAGTATTTT
>TRBV7-8|.|TRBJ2-7|.
CASSRPRLGSGDEQYF
TGTGCCAGCAGCCGACCTCGACTAGGATCTGGGGACGAGCAGTACTTC
>TRBV30|few|TRBJ2-2|.
CAWSVQGAPTGELFF
TGTGCCTGGAGTGTACAAGGGGCCCCCACCGGGGAGCTGTTTTTT
>TRBV7-9|.|TRBJ2-3|.
CASSSSTYTQYF
TGTGCCAGCAGCTCCTCGACTTATACGCAGTATTTT
>TRBV12-3/TRBV12-4|.|TRBJ2-2|.
CASTTGTTGELFF
TGTGCCAGCACGACCGGGACAACCGGGGAGCTGTTTTTT
>TRBV4-3|.|TRBJ2-4|.
CASSQEFRNKNIQYF
TGCGCCAGCAGCCAAGAATTCAGGAACAAAAACATTCAGTACTTC
>TRBV12-3/TRBV12-4|.|TRBJ2-7|TRBD2
CASSSGTIYEQYF
TGTGCCAGCAGTTCCGGGACTATCTACGAGCAGTACTTC
>TRBV4-3|.|TRBJ2-3|.
CASSQEWAGRFTDTQYF
TGCGCCAGCAGCCAAGAATGGGCAGGGAGGTTCACAGATACGCAGTATTTT
>TRBV7-2|.|TRBJ2-3|.
CASSLAEYTDTQYF
TGTGCCAGCAGCTTAGCGGAATACACAGATACGCAGTATTTT
>TRBV4-2|.|TRBJ1-1|TRBD1
CASSRGQGLGTEAFF
TGTGCCAGCAGCCGAGGACAGGGGCTCGGTACTGAAGCTTTCTTT
>TRBV5-1|many|TRBJ2-1|TRBD1
CASSRQGYNEQFF
TGCGCCAGCAGCAGACAGGGATACAATGAGCAGTTCTTC
>TRBV5-1|.|TRBJ1-1|.
CASSRQSPNTEAFF
TGCGCCAGCTCTAGACAGTCTCCGAACACTGAAGCTTTCTTT
>TRBV18|few|TRBJ1-2|.
CASSPGRRTGYGYTF
TGTGCCAGCTCACCGGGGCGGCGAACAGGGTACGGCTACACCTTC
>TRBV20-1|few|TRBJ2-2|TRBD2
CSAPRLAGGPNTGELFF
TGCAGTGCTCCTCGACTAGCGGGGGGCCCGAACACCGGGGAGCTGTTTTTT
>TRBV7-6|few|TRBJ1-5|.
CASSLEAGQSQPQHF
TGTGCCAGCAGCTTAGAAGCGGGACAAAGTCAGCCCCAGCATTTT
>TRBV6-2/TRBV6-3|few|TRBJ2-7|TRBD1
CASRHRDRGYEQYF
TGTGCCAGCAGACACCGGGACAGGGGCTACGAGCAGTACTTC
>TRBV2|many|TRBJ2-3|.
CASSLQRGTDTQYF
TGTGCCAGCAGTTTACAGCGGGGCACAGATACGCAGTATTTT
>TRBV18|few|TRBJ2-1|.
CASSPGDSKVEQFF
TGTGCCAGCTCACCAGGAGACAGTAAGGTTGAGCAGTTCTTC
>TRBV18|.|TRBJ2-5|.
CASSPPNGHQETQYF
TGTGCCAGCTCACCTCCTAATGGACACCAAGAGACCCAGTACTTC
>TRBV6-5|.|TRBJ1-2|TRBD1
CASSYLPGGNGYTF
TGTGCCAGCAGTTACCTGCCAGGGGGGAATGGCTACACCTTC
>TRBV21-1|.|TRBJ2-2|.
CASSPRGSTGELFF
TGTGCCAGCAGCCCCCGAGGGAGCACCGGGGAGCTGTTTTTT
>TRBV4-2|few|TRBJ2-3|TRBD2
CASSQRSGVPDTQYF
TGTGCCAGCAGCCAAAGGAGCGGGGTCCCTGATACGCAGTATTTT
>TRBV28|many|TRBJ2-5|TRBD2
CASSDAGGWETQYF
TGTGCCAGCAGTGACGCGGGAGGGTGGGAGACCCAGTACTTC
>TRBV11-2|.|TRBJ2-5|.
CASTVRGAETQYF
TGTGCCAGCACTGTCCGTGGGGCGGAGACCCAGTACTTC
>TRBV30|.|TRBJ1-1|.
CAWSLLNTEAFF
TGTGCCTGGAGCCTTCTGAACACTGAAGCTTTCTTT
>TRBV4-1|.|TRBJ1-5|TRBD1
CASSQSDRGNQPQHF
TGCGCCAGCAGCCAAAGCGACAGGGGCAATCAGCCCCAGCATTTT
>TRBV5-1|few|TRBJ2-5|TRBD2
CASSLEAGVQETQYF
TGCGCCAGCAGCTTGGAGGCGGGGGTTCAAGAGACCCAGTACTTC
>TRBV7-3|few|TRBJ2-3|.
CASSPKGGGGTDTQYF
TGTGCCAGCAGCCCTAAGGGCGGCGGGGGCACAGATACGCAGTATTTT
>TRBV5-1|.|TRBJ1-1|TRBD1
CASSFEGTVGTEAFF
TGCGCCAGCAGCTTTGAGGGGACAGTCGGCACTGAAGCTTTCTTT
>TRBV6-6|.|TRBJ2-6|TRBD1
CASRILPGQGISGANVLTF
TGTGCCAGCAGGATTTTACCGGGACAGGGTATTTCTGGGGCCAACGTCCTGACTTTC
>TRBV4-1|few|TRBJ1-1|TRBD1
CASSLAWGDSTEAFF
TGCGCCAGCAGCCTCGCGTGGGGGGACAGCACTGAAGCTTTCTTT
>TRBV28|many|TRBJ2-3|TRBD2
CASRSGGATDTQYF
TGTGCCAGCAGGAGCGGGGGGGCGACAGATACGCAGTATTTT
>TRBV5-1|.|TRBJ1-3|.
CASSSEPMGSGNTIYF
TGCGCCAGCAGCTCTGAACCGATGGGTTCTGGAAACACCATATATTTT
>TRBV4-1|many|TRBJ2-1|TRBD2
CASSHLLPRGGGNNEQFF
TGCGCCAGCAGCCACCTCCTCCCGCGGGGGGGAGGGAACAATGAGCAGTTCTTC
>TRBV7-2|.|TRBJ2-3|.
CASATGDTQYF
TGTGCCAGCGCTACGGGGGATACGCAGTATTTT
>TRBV4-3|.|TRBJ2-7|.
CASSQVGTVGYEQYF
TGCGCCAGCAGCCAAGTTGGTACGGTCGGCTACGAGCAGTACTTC
>TRBV6-4|.|TRBJ1-2|.
CASSDGRGFSYGYTF
TGTGCCAGCAGTGACGGTAGGGGGTTCAGCTATGGCTACACCTTC
>TRBV7-3|.|TRBJ2-3|.
CASSFRGVETDTQYF
TGTGCCAGCAGCTTCCGAGGGGTAGAGACAGATACGCAGTATTTT
>TRBV7-2|few|TRBJ2-5|.
CASSLGLFQETQYF
TGTGCCAGCAGCTTAGGACTGTTTCAAGAGACCCAGTACTTC
>TRBV7-2|.|TRBJ2-5|TRBD1
CASSFRDRGYQETQYF
TGTGCCAGCAGCTTCCGGGACAGGGGGTACCAAGAGACCCAGTACTTC